The rows below give T cell receptor beta chains drawn from one sample of a study of patients and donors after allogeneic stem cell transplantation. TCRdb re-called the RT-PCR reads through MiXCR, storing one row per CDR3 protein. In the table there are about 160,000 distinct CDR3 sequences, about two fifths of which are singletons. The sample taken for sequencing was blood, either unsorted or a sorted T cell fraction (not recorded which). These TCRs come from a human donor who was either an allogeneic HSCT recipient or a stem cell or donor lymphocyte infusion donor (not recorded which). It is not recorded whose cells these are; they may come from a transplant donor. The CDR3 runs from the conserved cysteine through the conserved F or W. The order of the fields is D gene, J gene, V gene, clone size, CDR3 DNA, CDR3 protein. A D gene is named only where the DNA matches it firmly. Clone sizes are given selectively: once, few, many, or a class where the clone is expanded.

NA | TRBJ1-2 | TRBV29-1 | NA | TGCAGCGCTCACGACATCCCCGGTGGAGGCTACACCTTC | CSAHDIPGGGYTF
TRBD1 | TRBJ1-5 | TRBV28 | NA | TGTGCCAGCAGTACGACGGGACAGGTTAGCAATCAGCCCCAGCATTTT | CASSTTGQVSNQPQHF
NA | TRBJ1-1 | TRBV5-1 | few | TGCGCCAGCAGCTTGGGAGGGCAAGCTTTCTTT | CASSLGGQAFF
TRBD1 | TRBJ1-1 | TRBV27 | few | TGTGCCAGCGGCCCCGACAGGGAGGGGACTGAAGCTTTCTTT | CASGPDREGTEAFF
TRBD2 | TRBJ2-5 | TRBV18 | NA | TGTGCCAGCTCACCCGGGAGGGTCCAGAGCCGAACGGACCAGTACTTC | CASSPGRVQSRTDQYF
NA | TRBJ1-2 | TRBV6-6 | few | TGTGCCAGCAGTTACTCCCACAATGGCTACACCTTC | CASSYSHNGYTF
NA | TRBJ2-7 | TRBV21-1 | NA | TGTGCCAGGGAGGGGGGGCTAAACTACGAGCAGTACTTC | CAREGGLNYEQYF
NA | TRBJ1-5 | TRBV7-9 | NA | TGTGCCAGCAGCTTCTTCAATCAGCCCCAGCATTTT | CASSFFNQPQHF
NA | TRBJ1-3 | TRBV7-9 | NA | TGTGCCAGCAGCTTTTCCAGGGGAGGTGGAAACACCATATATTTT | CASSFSRGGGNTIYF
NA | TRBJ2-7 | TRBV10-3 | NA | TGTGCCATCAGTGAGCAGGGCTACTCCTACGAGCAGTACTTC | CAISEQGYSYEQYF
NA | TRBJ1-1 | TRBV5-1 | NA | TGCGCCAGCAGTTATGAGTATCCCGTCATGAACACTGAAGCTTTCTTT | CASSYEYPVMNTEAFF
NA | TRBJ1-5 | TRBV12-3/TRBV12-4 | once | TGTGCCAGCAGTTCAAGGGAGTTTCGTGTCAATCAGCCCCAGCATTTT | CASSSREFRVNQPQHF
TRBD2 | TRBJ2-2 | TRBV6-1 | NA | TGTGCCAGCATTAGACTAGCGGCGAGCACCGGGGAGCTGTTTTTT | CASIRLAASTGELFF
NA | TRBJ1-1 | TRBV7-2 | few | TGTGCCAGCAGTTATTCAGGGACGAACACTGAAGCTTTCTTT | CASSYSGTNTEAFF
NA | TRBJ2-3 | TRBV10-3 | few | TGTGCCATCAATGATAGAACAGATACGCAGTATTTT | CAINDRTDTQYF
NA | TRBJ1-5 | TRBV30 | NA | TGTGCCTGGAGCCACGGGGCCAGACAGCCCCAGCATTTT | CAWSHGARQPQHF
NA | TRBJ1-1 | TRBV9 | NA | TGTGCCAGCAGCGTAGAAGGGTTTAACACTGAAGCTTTCTTT | CASSVEGFNTEAFF
TRBD1 | TRBJ1-2 | TRBV27 | few | TGTGCCAGCAGGGGAACAGGGGGCAAAGGCTACACCTTC | CASRGTGGKGYTF
NA | TRBJ1-2 | TRBV4-1 | few | TGCGCCAGCAGCCAGACCAATGGCTACACCTTC | CASSQTNGYTF
NA | TRBJ1-1 | TRBV4-3 | NA | TGCGCCAGCAGCCAGGACCTGGGGCGGGGAACGAACACTGAAGCTTTCTTT | CASSQDLGRGTNTEAFF
TRBD1 | TRBJ2-7 | TRBV9 | NA | TGTGCCAGCAGCGGGGGACAGTCCTACGAGCAGTACTTC | CASSGGQSYEQYF
TRBD2 | TRBJ2-3 | TRBV6-2/TRBV6-3 | NA | TGTGCCAGCAGTACCGGGACTAGCGGGGCAGTGAGCACAGATACGCAGTATTTT | CASSTGTSGAVSTDTQYF
NA | TRBJ2-2 | TRBV10-3 | NA | TGTGCCATCAGTGGACTCAACACCGGGGAGCTGTTTTTT | CAISGLNTGELFF
NA | TRBJ1-2 | TRBV5-1 | once | TGCGCCAGCAGCTTGGCCTACGACACCGCAGGCTACACCTTC | CASSLAYDTAGYTF
TRBD1 | TRBJ1-2 | TRBV6-2/TRBV6-3 | NA | TGTGCCAGCAGTTATGGTGGACAGGGGCCTTCCACCTATGGCTACACCTTC | CASSYGGQGPSTYGYTF
NA | TRBJ1-5 | TRBV20-1 | NA | TGCAGTGCTAGAGATTCTTCCCGGGGGTTAAATCAGCCCCAGCATTTT | CSARDSSRGLNQPQHF
NA | TRBJ2-5 | TRBV3-1 | NA | TGTGCCAGCAGCCACGGGGGGCCGGAGACCCAGTACTTC | CASSHGGPETQYF
NA | TRBJ1-3 | TRBV20-1 | NA | TGCAGTGCTAGAGGACATGACAGGAACACCATATATTTT | CSARGHDRNTIYF
NA | TRBJ1-4 | TRBV3-1 | NA | TGTGCCAGCAGCCAAGCAGCAACTAATGAAAAACTGTTTTTT | CASSQAATNEKLFF
TRBD2 | TRBJ2-2 | TRBV6-5 | few | TGTGCCAGCACCGGAGCGGGGAGGGCCGGGGAGCTGTTTTTT | CASTGAGRAGELFF
TRBD1 | TRBJ2-5 | TRBV5-1 | NA | TGCGCCAGCAGCTTGGGGGGACAGGGGCAGCAGACCCAGTACTTC | CASSLGGQGQQTQYF
NA | TRBJ2-1 | TRBV3-1 | few | TGTGCCAGCAGCCAAGGTTGGAGGAGCTCCTACAATGAGCAGTTCTTC | CASSQGWRSSYNEQFF
NA | TRBJ2-1 | TRBV7-2 | NA | TGTGCCACCCGCCGGGATTACAATGAGCAGTTCTTC | CATRRDYNEQFF
TRBD2 | TRBJ2-2 | TRBV27 | NA | TGTGCCAGCAGGCCCGGGACTAGCGAGACCGGGGAGCTGTTTTTT | CASRPGTSETGELFF
NA | TRBJ2-3 | TRBV29-1 | NA | TGCAGCGTTTTAAAGACCACAGATACGCAGTATTTT | CSVLKTTDTQYF
NA | TRBJ2-1 | TRBV6-5 | NA | TGTGCCAGCAGTCATCGTGGGGAGTACAATGAGCAGTTCTTC | CASSHRGEYNEQFF
NA | TRBJ2-4 | TRBV7-2 | NA | TGTGCCAGCAGCCTAAGGGGTAGGGTGGGATCTGAGAACATTCAGTACTTC | CASSLRGRVGSENIQYF
NA | TRBJ2-1 | TRBV29-1 | NA | TGCAGCGTTGTCCTGGGACAATCCTACAATGAGCAGTTCTTC | CSVVLGQSYNEQFF
NA | TRBJ1-2 | TRBV20-1 | NA | TGCAGTGCTAGAGATCTTGGAGGAGGATATGGCTACACCTTC | CSARDLGGGYGYTF
TRBD1 | TRBJ1-6 | TRBV20-1 | few | TGCAGTGCTACTGGACAGGGTCCGTATAATTCACCCCTCCACTTT | CSATGQGPYNSPLHF
NA | TRBJ1-5 | TRBV28 | few | TGTGCCAGCACCGTCCCACAGGACGGCAATCAGCCCCAGCATTTT | CASTVPQDGNQPQHF
NA | TRBJ1-2 | TRBV6-5 | few | TGTGCCAGCAGTTTACACGCGACCGCCTATGGCTACACCTTC | CASSLHATAYGYTF